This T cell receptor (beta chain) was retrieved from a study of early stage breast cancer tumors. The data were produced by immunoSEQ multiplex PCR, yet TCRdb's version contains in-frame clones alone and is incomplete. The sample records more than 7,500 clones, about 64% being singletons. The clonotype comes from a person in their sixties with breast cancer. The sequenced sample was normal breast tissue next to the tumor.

The CDR3 DNA is TGTGCCAGCAGCGAAAGTGCGGGGCGCGAAGCTTTCTTT. Amino acids: CASSESAGREAFF. The chain recombines TRBV7-8 with TRBJ1-1; weak D call: TRBD1 (5 bases). CDR3 length: 13 residues. The V gene lost 5 bases and the J gene lost 8 bases, with 15 bases spanning the gap. Per the germline V gene, CDR1 is SGHVS and CDR2 is FQNEAQ. Filled out from reference TRBV7-8 and TRBJ1-1, the complete variable domain reads GAGVSQSPRYKVAKRGQDVALRCDPISGHVSLFWYQQALGQGPEFLTYFQNEAQLDKSGLPSDRFFAERPEGSVSTLKIQRTQQEDSAVYLCASSESAGREAFFGQGTRLTVV.